What follows are 13 T cell receptor beta chains derived from one specimen sequenced in a study of Graves' ophthalmopathy and Graves' hyperthyroidism. Amplified TCR beta CDR3 regions were obtained using RNA transcripts as template. The library came from an HTBI-primed first-round RT-PCR and a second-round multiplex PCR. TCRdb ran MiXCR on the multiplex PCR reads and lists one entry per CDR3 protein. In the table there are around 340,000 distinct CDR3 sequences, about a sixth of which are singletons. The specimen was peripheral blood. The origin of the receptors is an adult man with Graves' ophthalmopathy.

Ten or more counts support this clonotype. V usage is TRBV7-9 and J usage is TRBJ1-3, with D hard to call. Germline CDR1 reads SEHNR; CDR2 reads FQNEAQ (reference sequence). V lost 0 bases and J 6 bases, leaving 6 bases between the germline ends. This CDR3 is built from 13 residues. This chain's CDR3 is CASSLAVENTIYF. The CDR3 DNA is TGTGCCAGCAGCTTAGCAGTGGAAAACACCATATATTTT.

This clonotype was found many times. The J gene is TRBJ1-1, the V gene TRBV19; D not certain. V lost 3 bases, J lost 3 bases, and 11 bases lay in between. The germline V gene has CDR1 LNHDA and CDR2 SQIVND (reference sequence). The CDR3 contains 14 residues. CDR3 DNA sequence: TGTGCCAGTAGTATTGGGAGGAGAGACACTGAAGCTTTCTTT. Its translation is CASSIGRRDTEAFF.

This clonotype was seen many times. The chain links TRBV12-3 or TRBV12-4 to TRBJ2-7, with a possible D match to TRBD1 (6 bases). CDR3 length equals 18 residues. V lost 5 bases, J lost 5 bases, and 28 bases lay in between. CDR3 bases: TGTGCCAGCAGTGACAGGTTTTTTGAGAGGGGCTCAGTACACGAGCAGTACTTC. The encoded protein is CASSDRFFERGSVHEQYF.

The gene calls are TRBV9 and TRBJ1-5; D ambiguous. From germline, CDR1 is SGDLS and CDR2 YYNGEE. V lost 5 bases to trimming and J lost 0 bases, with 9 bases between them. This CDR3 comprises 14 residues. CDR3 bases: TGTGCCAGCAGTAGACTGGATAGCAATCAGCCCCAGCATTTT. It specifies CASSRLDSNQPQHF.

This clonotype was detected only a few times. A clone one base away is much larger, so this may be a read error. The CDR3 sequence: CASITGLNSPLHF. CDR3 nucleotides: TGCGCCAGCATAACAGGTTTAAATTCACCCCTCCACTTT. This rearrangement joins TRBV4-1 to TRBJ1-6, with D maybe TRBD1 (5 bases). Trimming left V 7 bases short and J 7 bases short, with 11 bases between. There are 13 residues in the CDR3. Germline CDR1 MGHRA, CDR2 YSYEKL.

This clonotype was recorded at least ten times. CDR3 bases: TGTGCCAGCAGCTCACCCGGCGCAGGGGCGAACACCGGGGAGCTGTTTTTT. It translates to CASSSPGAGANTGELFF. This rearrangement joins TRBV7-6 to TRBJ2-2, with a tentative D call TRBD1 (6 bases). Per the germline V gene, CDR1 is SGHVS and CDR2 is FNYEAQ. Trimming pared 4 bases from V and 0 bases from J, leaving 15 bases between. The CDR3 loop spans 17 amino acids.

This clonotype came up many times. The V call is TRBV5-5, the J call TRBJ2-7, with TRBD1 identical over 9 bases. The CDR3 has 16 residues. Germline assignment: CDR1 SGHKS and CDR2 YYEKEE (reference sequence). Unmatched junction bases numbered 4, after V lost 0 bases and J lost 0 bases. This CDR3 is CASSLVGDRASYEQYF. The CDR3 DNA reads as TGTGCCAGCAGCTTGGTAGGGGACAGGGCCTCCTACGAGCAGTACTTC.

This clonotype was seen many times. The chain carries TRBV5-4 and TRBJ1-4; a weak D match, TRBD1 (6 bases). Trimming cost V 5 bases and J 4 bases, with 9 bases left between them. CDR1 and CDR2 (germline): SGHNT, YYREEE (reference sequence). There are 13 residues in the CDR3. CDR3: CASREQGNEKLFF. In DNA form, the CDR3 reads TGTGCCAGCAGAGAACAGGGTAATGAAAAACTGTTTTTT.

This clonotype was found many times. This chain joins TRBV20-1 and TRBJ1-1; a possible D gene is TRBD1 (5 bases). Trimming removed 0 bases from V and 0 bases from J, with 17 bases in between. CDR3 length equals 17 residues. The germline gives CDR1 DFQATT, CDR2 SNEGSKA (reference sequence). This chain's CDR3 is CSARDRRGNTMNTEAFF. In DNA form, the CDR3 reads TGCAGTGCTAGAGATCGGAGGGGTAATACTATGAACACTGAAGCTTTCTTT.

This clonotype showed up many times. V gene TRBV6-1 combines with J gene TRBJ1-5, with D possibly TRBD1 on 6 matching bases. In germline, CDR1 is MNHNS, CDR2 SASEGT. This CDR3 comprises 14 residues. The V end lost 4 bases, the J end lost 3 bases, and 10 bases lay between the germline ends. The CDR3 region is CASSARDNNQPQHF. The CDR3 nucleotides read TGTGCCAGCAGTGCCCGGGACAACAATCAGCCCCAGCATTTT.

This clonotype came up many times. V is TRBV30 and J is TRBJ1-6; D might be TRBD1 (5 bases). Trimming left V 2 bases short and J 4 bases short, with 9 bases between. The CDR3 covers 14 residues. Germline values: CDR1 GTSNPN, CDR2 SVGIG (reference sequence). DNA of the CDR3: TGTGCCTGGAGTCCCGACAGATATAATTCACCCCTCCACTTT. This sequence encodes CAWSPDRYNSPLHF.

There are many counts of this clonotype. The V gene is TRBV30, the J gene TRBJ1-2, with TRBD1 matching over 10 bases. There are 12 residues in the CDR3. Trimming cost V 5 bases and J 4 bases; bases outside gene matches: 1. Germline CDR1 reads GTSNPN; CDR2 reads SVGIG (reference sequence). In DNA, the CDR3 is TGTGCCTGGGGACAGGGGGGCTATGGCTACACCTTC. It codes for CAWGQGGYGYTF.

This clonotype was counted ten times or more. This chain links TRBV5-1 with TRBJ2-7; 9 nucleotides match TRBD1. The germline V gene encodes CDR1 SGHRS and CDR2 YFSETQ. CDR3 size: 14 residues. Trimming took 0 bases from V and 5 from J; bases not matched to a gene: 3. Here the CDR3 reads CASSLATGGDEQYF. The DNA for the CDR3 is TGCGCCAGCAGCTTGGCTACAGGGGGCGACGAGCAGTACTTC.